These 21 T cell receptor beta chains came from one sample sequenced in a study of T-cell reconstitution after alpha-beta-depleted transplantation in children. Researchers prepared the TCRbeta library using unique molecular identifiers, the study reports. TCRdb called the PCR reads again in MiXCR, with one record for every CDR3 protein. The top ten clones hold around 13% of a sample with around 490,000 distinct CDR3 sequences, around 10% of them seen once. The sample consisted of PBMCs, mostly from graft donor cells, taken 180 days after TCRalphabeta/CD19-depleted stem cell transplant. All receptors derive from a female patient aged 2-9 years who had a stem cell transplant for aplastic anemia, so the T cells may come from the graft donor.

This clonotype was observed at least ten times. The chain has TRBV6-2 or TRBV6-3 and TRBJ2-1; D uncertain. The CDR3 has 10 amino acids. Germline V gives CDR1 MNHEY, CDR2 SVGEGT. Trimming took off 4 bases at V and 9 bases at J, with 4 bases between the two ends. The CDR3 sequence is CASSSGEQFF. The CDR3 DNA follows: TGTGCCAGCAGTTCTGGTGAGCAGTTCTTC.

This clonotype was counted between two and nine times. The chain links TRBV6-1 to TRBJ2-3; 7 bases are a match to TRBD2. Germline lookup yields CDR1 MNHNS and CDR2 SASEGT. The CDR3 is 14 residues long. With 10 bases clipped from V and 6 bases from J, the junction kept 13 bases outside the gene matches. For the CDR3, the DNA is TGTGCCACCCGGCTGAGCGGGGCTGGGGATACGCAGTATTTT. Its protein is CATRLSGAGDTQYF.

This clonotype was counted at least ten times. The genes are TRBV6-1 and TRBJ1-2; TRBD1 matches 7 bases. The CDR3 runs to 13 residues. Losses at the gene ends were 5 bases for V and 8 bases for J; bases not matched to a gene: 8. Germline V gene sequence: CDR1 MNHNS, CDR2 SASEGT. CDR3 sequence reads: CASSPTGAGGYTF. The CDR3 DNA follows: TGTGCCAGCAGTCCTACAGGGGCAGGCGGCTACACCTTC.

The V and J genes are TRBV7-2 and TRBJ2-7; 12 nucleotides match TRBD2. Germline V gives CDR1 SGHTA, CDR2 FQGNSA. The length of the CDR3 is 17 residues. V dropped 5 bases and J dropped 6; count of bases not matched to a gene: 14. In DNA, the CDR3 is TGTGCCAGCAGCCCACTCTCGACAAAGACTAGCGGGAGCGAGCAGTACTTC. Translated, it gives CASSPLSTKTSGSEQYF.

This clonotype was counted between two and nine times. This rearrangement joins TRBV11-2 to TRBJ2-1, with TRBD2 identical over 10 bases. Germline values: CDR1 SGHAT, CDR2 FQNNGV. V lost 3 bases, J lost 4 bases, and 6 bases stayed unmatched. This CDR3 contains 16 residues. CDR3 nucleotide sequence: TGTGCCAGCAGCTTGGATAGCGGGGGGCCTTACAATGAGCAGTTCTTC. It specifies CASSLDSGGPYNEQFF.

The chain recombines TRBV12-3 or TRBV12-4 with TRBJ1-6; 8 bases match TRBD1. V dropped 6 bases and J dropped 6; count of bases not matched to a gene: 4. CDR3 length: 14 amino acids. Here the CDR3 DNA reads TGTGCCAGCAGCAACAGGGGGGTTAATTCACCCCTCCACTTT. It codes for CASSNRGVNSPLHF.

This clonotype has a count of ten or more. This chain uses TRBV24-1 with TRBJ2-3, with D perhaps assigned TRBD1 or TRBD2 (5 bases each). V was cut by 3 bases and J by 10 bases, with 10 bases left in between. From germline, CDR1 is KGHDR and CDR2 SFDVKD. This CDR3 contains 12 residues. The CDR3 region is CATSDVGTPQYF. CDR3 DNA sequence: TGTGCCACCAGTGATGTAGGGACGCCGCAGTATTTT.

The chain couples TRBV29-1 to TRBJ2-7; D is unclear. CDR3 length equals 13 residues. CDR1 and CDR2 (germline): SQVTM, ANQGSEA. Trimming removed 2 bases at V and 1 base at J, with 9 bases between. CDR3 region: CSVEYGSSYEQYF. The CDR3 coding sequence is TGCAGCGTTGAATACGGCAGTTCCTACGAGCAGTACTTC.

The chain combines TRBV5-5 with TRBJ2-5; perhaps TRBD2 as D (7 bases). V lost 0 bases and J 3 bases, leaving 18 bases between the germline ends. The CDR3 has 17 residues. Germline V gives CDR1 SGHKS, CDR2 YYEKEE (reference sequence). The CDR3 DNA follows: TGTGCCAGCAGCTTGGTATCCCGGGGGGCAAGGGAAGAGACCCAGTACTTC. Translation: CASSLVSRGAREETQYF. Using reference TRBV5-5 and TRBJ2-5 for the parts outside the CDR3, the full variable domain is DAGVTQSPTHLIKTRGQQVTLRCSPISGHKSVSWYQQVLGQGPQFIFQYYEKEERGRGNFPDRFSARQFPNYSSELNVNALLLGDSALYLCASSLVSRGAREETQYFGPGTRLLVL.

This chain uses TRBV6-1 with TRBJ1-3, with no clear D. Germline CDR1 reads MNHNS; CDR2 reads SASEGT. This CDR3 comprises 14 residues. V dropped 5 bases and J dropped 4 bases, with 12 bases sitting between them. The CDR3 DNA follows: TGTGCCAGCAGTCTTGACACCACCGGAAACACCATATATTTT. This sequence encodes CASSLDTTGNTIYF.

CDR3: CASRADRGPGELFF. The CDR3 DNA sequence: TGTGCCAGCAGGGCCGACAGGGGGCCCGGGGAGCTGTTTTTT. V is TRBV6-1 and J is TRBJ2-2; 10 nucleotides agree with TRBD1. Germline V gene data show CDR1 as MNHNS and CDR2 as SASEGT. The CDR3 is 14 residues long. The J segment lost 6 bases and the V segment lost 6 bases, leaving 4 bases of the junction unmatched.

The table lists this clonotype with a few counts. The rearrangement links TRBV4-3 to TRBJ1-5; possibly TRBD1 for D (5 bases). CDR1 and CDR2 from the germline V gene are LGHNA and YSLEER. Trimming removed 1 base from V and 8 bases from J, with 24 bases in between. The CDR3 spans 18 residues. The CDR3 spells CASSQGRASSRDREPQHF. DNA of the CDR3: TGCGCCAGCAGCCAAGGACGGGCTTCGTCCAGGGATAGAGAGCCCCAGCATTTT.

On this clonotype itself: Mismatch with germline at one junction end may stem from a read error. The V and J genes are TRBV6-6 and TRBJ2-1; no reliable D call. The germline gives CDR1 MNHNY, CDR2 SVGAGI (reference sequence). The CDR3 has 11 residues. The CDR3 DNA reads TGTGCCAGCGGGCTCTACAATGTGCAGTTCTTC. It encodes CASGLYNVQFF.

This clonotype appeared many times. V is TRBV20-1 and J is TRBJ2-3; 8 nucleotides match TRBD2. There are 13 residues in the CDR3. Trimming removed 6 bases from V and 3 bases from J; junction bases left unmatched: 5. Germline V CDR1 and CDR2: DFQATT, SNEGSKA (reference sequence). The CDR3 DNA is TGCAGTGCGAAGATAGCGGGAACAGATACGCAGTATTTT. Its translation: CSAKIAGTDTQYF.

This chain links TRBV6-1 with TRBJ2-3; 8 nucleotides line up with TRBD1. Germline CDR1 and CDR2: MNHNS and SASEGT. The CDR3 is 15 amino acids. J gave up 2 bases and V 7 bases, and 8 bases lay outside the gene matches. The CDR3 sequence: CASKSLQGATDTQYF. The CDR3, as DNA: TGTGCCAGCAAGTCTCTCCAGGGGGCCACAGATACGCAGTATTTT.

The rearrangement uses TRBV7-3 and TRBJ2-7; D possibly matches TRBD1 or TRBD2 (5 bases each). V was trimmed by 2 bases and J by 1 base, leaving 24 bases between them. The germline CDR1 and CDR2 sequences are SGHTA and FQGTGA. This CDR3 spans 19 amino acids. CDR3 DNA: TGTGCCAGCAGCTTATTAGGCGGGCTCGCTAATGAGGGGTCCTACGAGCAGTACTTC. Translation gives CASSLLGGLANEGSYEQYF.

This clonotype occurred many times. The genes are TRBV12-3 or TRBV12-4 and TRBJ1-6; tentative D call: TRBD1 (5 bases). Trimming pared 5 bases from V and 0 bases from J, leaving 14 bases between. The CDR3 is made up of 17 amino acids. The CDR3 reads CASSPAGGSSYNSPLHF. CDR3 in DNA: TGTGCCAGCAGTCCCGCGGGGGGAAGCTCCTATAATTCACCCCTCCACTTT.

Only a few counts were recorded for this clonotype. This chain links TRBV5-1 with TRBJ2-5; D not certain. There are 13 residues in the CDR3. Germline V gene data show CDR1 as SGHRS and CDR2 as YFSETQ. V lost 4 bases, J lost 4 bases, and 11 bases lay in between. Here the CDR3 reads CASSPSVGETQYF. The DNA of the CDR3 is TGCGCCAGCAGCCCCTCCGTGGGAGAGACCCAGTACTTC. The full variable domain, its missing parts supplied by reference TRBV5-1 and TRBJ2-5, is KAGVTQTPRYLIKTRGQQVTLSCSPISGHRSVSWYQQTPGQGLQFLFEYFSETQRNKGNFPGRFSGRQFSNSRSEMNVSTLELGDSALYLCASSPSVGETQYFGPGTRLLVL.

The J gene is TRBJ1-5, the V gene TRBV15; 8 nucleotides agree with TRBD1. J was trimmed by 1 base and V by 3 bases; bases with no gene match: 11. Germline V gene lookup returns CDR1 LNHNV and CDR2 YYDKDF (reference sequence). The CDR3 contains 18 residues. CDR3 amino acids: CATSSDLLRDRSNQPQHF. CDR3 in DNA: TGTGCCACCAGCAGCGACCTTTTGAGGGACAGGAGCAATCAGCCCCAGCATTTT. Together with reference TRBV15 and TRBJ1-5, the CDR3 gives the full variable domain: DAMVIQNPRYQVTQFGKPVTLSCSQTLNHNVMYWYQQKSSQAPKLLFHYYDKDFNNEADTPDNFQSRRPNTSFCFLDIRSPGLGDTAMYLCATSSDLLRDRSNQPQHFGDGTRLSIL.

This clonotype turned up a few times. This chain links TRBV2 with TRBJ2-7; D is perhaps TRBD2 (6 bases). This CDR3 spans 13 amino acids. The germline gives CDR1 SNHLY, CDR2 FYNNEI. Trimming took 4 bases from V and 3 from J, leaving 10 bases between them. CDR3 nucleotide sequence: TGTGCCAGCAGTGCGGAGGGTGGCTACGAGCAGTACTTC. It translates to CASSAEGGYEQYF.

The CDR3 spells CASRKFGQPNQPQHF. The CDR3 nucleotides are TGTGCCAGCCGTAAATTTGGACAGCCCAATCAGCCCCAGCATTTT. The chain combines TRBV27 with TRBJ1-5; possible D gene TRBD1, 6 bases. Germline-derived CDR1 and CDR2 are MNHEY and SMNVEV (reference sequence). Trimming pared 8 bases from V and 3 bases from J, leaving 17 bases between. The CDR3 length is 15 residues.